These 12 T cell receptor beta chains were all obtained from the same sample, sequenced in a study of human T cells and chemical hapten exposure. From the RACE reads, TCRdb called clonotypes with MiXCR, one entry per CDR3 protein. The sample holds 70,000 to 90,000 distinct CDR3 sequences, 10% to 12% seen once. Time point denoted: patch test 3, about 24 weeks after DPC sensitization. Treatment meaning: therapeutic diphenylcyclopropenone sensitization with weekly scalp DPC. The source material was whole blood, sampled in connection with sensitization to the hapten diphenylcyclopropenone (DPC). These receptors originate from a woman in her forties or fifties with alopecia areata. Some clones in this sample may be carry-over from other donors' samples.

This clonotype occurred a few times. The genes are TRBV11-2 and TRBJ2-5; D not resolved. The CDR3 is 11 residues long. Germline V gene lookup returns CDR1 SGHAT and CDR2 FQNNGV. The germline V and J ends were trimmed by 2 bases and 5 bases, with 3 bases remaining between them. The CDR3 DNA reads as TGTGCCAGCAGCTTATTGGAGACCCAGTACTTC. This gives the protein CASSLLETQYF.

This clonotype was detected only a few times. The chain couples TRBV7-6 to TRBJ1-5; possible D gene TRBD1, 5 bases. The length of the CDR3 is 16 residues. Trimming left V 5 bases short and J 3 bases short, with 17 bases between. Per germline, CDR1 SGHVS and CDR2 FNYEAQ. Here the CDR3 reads CASSPGLGAVNQPQHF. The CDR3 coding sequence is TGTGCCAGCAGCCCCGGGCTTGGGGCAGTCAATCAGCCCCAGCATTTT.

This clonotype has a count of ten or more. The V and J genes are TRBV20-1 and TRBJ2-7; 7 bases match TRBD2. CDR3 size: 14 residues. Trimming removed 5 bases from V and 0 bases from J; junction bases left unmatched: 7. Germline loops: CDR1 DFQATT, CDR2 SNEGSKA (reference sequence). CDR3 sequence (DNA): TGCAGTGCTCGGAGCGGGGCAAGCTCCTACGAGCAGTACTTC. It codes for CSARSGASSYEQYF.

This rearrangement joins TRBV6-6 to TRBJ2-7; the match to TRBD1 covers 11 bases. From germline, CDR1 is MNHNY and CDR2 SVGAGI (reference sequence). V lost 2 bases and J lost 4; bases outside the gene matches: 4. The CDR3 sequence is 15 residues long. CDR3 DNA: TGTGCCAGCAGTTACAAGGGACAGGGGGATTACGAGCAGTACTTC. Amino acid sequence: CASSYKGQGDYEQYF.

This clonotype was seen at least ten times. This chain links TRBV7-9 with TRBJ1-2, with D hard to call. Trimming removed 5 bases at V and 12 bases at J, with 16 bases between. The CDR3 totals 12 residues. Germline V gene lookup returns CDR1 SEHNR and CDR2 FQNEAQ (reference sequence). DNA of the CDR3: TGTGCCAGCAGCCCCGCGTCGAATGTGGACACCTTC. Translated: CASSPASNVDTF.

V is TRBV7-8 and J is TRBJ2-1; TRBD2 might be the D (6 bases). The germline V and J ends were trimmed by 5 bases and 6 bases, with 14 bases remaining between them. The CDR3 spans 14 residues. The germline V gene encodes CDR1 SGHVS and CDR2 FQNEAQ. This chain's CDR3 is CASSPGTQINEQFF. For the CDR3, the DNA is TGTGCCAGCAGCCCCGGGACTCAAATCAATGAGCAGTTCTTC.

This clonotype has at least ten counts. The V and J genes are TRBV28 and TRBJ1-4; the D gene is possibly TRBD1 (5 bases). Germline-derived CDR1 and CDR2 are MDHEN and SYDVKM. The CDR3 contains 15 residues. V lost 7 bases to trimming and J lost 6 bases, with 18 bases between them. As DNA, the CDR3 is TGTGCCAGCACCCGGGAGGGGCGCGGAGATGAAAAACTGTTTTTT. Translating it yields CASTREGRGDEKLFF.

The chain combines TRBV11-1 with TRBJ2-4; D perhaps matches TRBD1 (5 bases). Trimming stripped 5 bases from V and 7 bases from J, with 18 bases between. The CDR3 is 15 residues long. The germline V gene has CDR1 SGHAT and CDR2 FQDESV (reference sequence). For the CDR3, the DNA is TGTGCCAGCAGCCCACCCGGCAGGGTGGGGAACATTCAGTACTTC. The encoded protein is CASSPPGRVGNIQYF.

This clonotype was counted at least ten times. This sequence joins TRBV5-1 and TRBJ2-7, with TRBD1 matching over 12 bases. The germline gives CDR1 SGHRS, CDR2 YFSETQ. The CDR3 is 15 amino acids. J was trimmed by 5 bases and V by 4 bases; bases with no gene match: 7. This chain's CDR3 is CASSPTGQGAHEQYF. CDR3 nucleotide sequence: TGCGCCAGCAGCCCTACGGGACAGGGGGCCCACGAGCAGTACTTC.

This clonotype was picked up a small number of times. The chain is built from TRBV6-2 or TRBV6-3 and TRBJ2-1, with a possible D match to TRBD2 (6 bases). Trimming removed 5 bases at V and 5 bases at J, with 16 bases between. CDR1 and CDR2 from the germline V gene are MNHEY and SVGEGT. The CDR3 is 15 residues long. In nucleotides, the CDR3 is TGTGCCAGCAGTCCCAGGTGGGGGAGGAACAATGAGCAGTTCTTC. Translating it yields CASSPRWGRNNEQFF.

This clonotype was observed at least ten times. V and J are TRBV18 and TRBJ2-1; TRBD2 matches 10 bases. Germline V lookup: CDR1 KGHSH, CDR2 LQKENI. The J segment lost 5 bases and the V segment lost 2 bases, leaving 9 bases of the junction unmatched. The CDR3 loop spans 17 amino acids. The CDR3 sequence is CASSPSPTSGKHNEQFF. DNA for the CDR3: TGTGCCAGCTCACCATCCCCCACTAGCGGGAAGCACAATGAGCAGTTCTTC.

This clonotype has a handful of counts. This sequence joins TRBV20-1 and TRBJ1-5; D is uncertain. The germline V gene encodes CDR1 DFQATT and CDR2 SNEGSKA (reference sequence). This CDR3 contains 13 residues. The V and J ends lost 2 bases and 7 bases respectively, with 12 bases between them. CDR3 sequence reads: CSARIGISQPQHF. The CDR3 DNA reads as TGCAGTGCTAGAATCGGAATTTCACAGCCCCAGCATTTT.